The 30 T cell receptor beta chains reported below all come from one sample, sequenced in a study of blood T cell repertoires in COVID-19. Assay: immunoSEQ multiplex PCR; the TCRdb copy retains only in-frame clones and omits some. The repertoire includes under 250,000 clones, around 82% of them detected once, and 5.5% sits in the top ten. The sequencing input was peripheral blood. These TCRs come from a woman in her 70s with acute or convalescent COVID-19.

The J gene is TRBJ2-1, the V gene TRBV6-5; no clear D gene. Trimming removed 6 bases at V and 6 bases at J, with 12 bases between. Germline V gene data show CDR1 as MNHEY and CDR2 as SVGAGI. The CDR3 is 13 amino acids. CDR3 amino acids: CASRLRASNEQFF. The CDR3 DNA sequence: TGTGCCAGCAGGCTTAGAGCTAGCAATGAGCAGTTCTTC.

The chain links TRBV7-2 to TRBJ2-7; TRBD2 might be the D (6 bases). V was shortened by 3 bases and J by 6 bases, with 15 bases between the two germline ends. The CDR3 has 14 amino acids. Per germline, CDR1 SGHTA and CDR2 FQGNSA. The chain's CDR3 is CASSFGGRSGEQYF. The DNA of the CDR3 is TGTGCCAGCAGCTTTGGTGGGAGGAGTGGCGAGCAGTACTTC.

This chain uses TRBV28 with TRBJ2-7; perhaps TRBD2 as D (6 bases). V was trimmed by 6 bases and J by 2 bases, leaving 11 bases between them. Germline values: CDR1 MDHEN, CDR2 SYDVKM. The CDR3 runs 13 residues. As DNA, the CDR3 is TGTGCCAGCAGGCTAGCGCACACCTACGAGCAGTACTTC. Encoded protein: CASRLAHTYEQYF.

V usage is TRBV3-1 (or the pseudogene TRBV3-2) and J usage is TRBJ2-5; possibly TRBD1 for D (6 bases). V lost 5 bases, J lost 2 bases, and 12 bases lay in between. CDR1 LGHDT and CDR2 YNNKEL come from the germline V gene (reference sequence). This CDR3 contains 14 residues. The CDR3 DNA is TGTGCCAGCAGCGAATGGACAGATCAAGAGACCCAGTACTTC. The encoded protein is CASSEWTDQETQYF.

This clone was observed once. The rearrangement joins TRBV5-4 to TRBJ1-1; D might be TRBD1 (5 bases). The CDR3 contains 16 residues. The germline gives CDR1 SGHNT, CDR2 YYREEE (reference sequence). With 6 bases removed from V and 4 bases from J, the gap between germline ends came to 22 bases. Written as DNA, the CDR3 is TGTGCCAGCAATTTTCGTGGAGGGGCCCGGGTCACTGAAGCTTTCTTT. Its protein product is CASNFRGGARVTEAFF. Full variable domain (remainder filled in from reference TRBV5-4 and TRBJ1-1): ETGVTQSPTHLIKTRGQQVTLRCSSQSGHNTVSWYQQALGQGPQFIFQYYREEENGRGNFPPRFSGLQFPNYSSELNVNALELDDSALYLCASNFRGGARVTEAFFGQGTRLTVV.

At least ten counts were recorded for this clone. Here the CDR3 DNA reads TGTGCCAGCACCGTCGGGACTAGCGGGAGTTACGAGCAGTACTTC. It is translated as CASTVGTSGSYEQYF. V is TRBV28 and J is TRBJ2-7; TRBD2 aligns across 14 bases. This CDR3 spans 15 amino acids. Germline lookup yields CDR1 MDHEN and CDR2 SYDVKM. After removal of 7 bases from V and 4 bases from J, the junction contained 6 bases not matched to a gene.

This rearrangement joins TRBV28 to TRBJ1-1; perhaps TRBD1 as D (6 bases). Trimming took off 5 bases at V and 4 bases at J, with 17 bases between the two ends. The germline V gene encodes CDR1 MDHEN and CDR2 SYDVKM. The CDR3 length is 15 residues. CDR3 DNA sequence: TGTGCCAGCAGTCCGTCGTGGGAGGGGGTCACTGAAGCTTTCTTT. The encoded protein is CASSPSWEGVTEAFF. The full variable domain, its missing parts supplied by reference TRBV28 and TRBJ1-1, is DVKVTQSSRYLVKRTGEKVFLECVQDMDHENMFWYRQDPGLGLRLIYFSYDVKMKEKGDIPEGYSVSREKKERFSLILESASTNQTSMYLCASSPSWEGVTEAFFGQGTRLTVV.

The chain is built from TRBV7-2 and TRBJ2-1; 10 bases are a match to TRBD2. This CDR3 contains 13 residues. Trimming removed 6 bases from V and 9 bases from J; junction bases left unmatched: 5. Germline lookup yields CDR1 SGHTA and CDR2 FQGNSA. The CDR3 DNA sequence: TGTGCCAGCAGTATGGAGCGGGAGGGTGAGCAGTTCTTC. Encoded protein: CASSMEREGEQFF.

The gene calls are TRBV7-4 and TRBJ1-5; D perhaps matches TRBD1 (5 bases). The CDR3 length is 15 residues. V was trimmed by 5 bases and J by 3 bases, leaving 14 bases between them. CDR1 is SGHVT and CDR2 is SQSDAQ in the germline V gene. CDR3 sequence: CASSPRQTFNQPQHF. Here the CDR3 DNA reads TGTGCCAGCAGCCCTCGACAGACCTTCAATCAGCCCCAGCATTTT.

A few counts support this clone. V usage is TRBV7-9 and J usage is TRBJ2-2; possible D gene TRBD2, 6 bases. This CDR3 has 15 amino acids. The germline V and J ends were trimmed by 5 bases and 6 bases, with 16 bases remaining between them. Germline V CDR1 and CDR2: SEHNR, FQNEAQ (reference sequence). CDR3 residues: CASSARRRGAGELFF. In DNA form, the CDR3 reads TGTGCCAGCAGCGCGAGGCGGAGGGGCGCCGGGGAGCTGTTTTTT.

V and J are TRBV5-1 and TRBJ1-1, with D perhaps TRBD1 (5 bases). The V end lost 4 bases, the J end lost 0 bases, and 10 bases lay between the germline ends. Germline CDR1 reads SGHRS; CDR2 reads YFSETQ. The CDR3 spans 14 residues. The CDR3 loop is CASSPDMMNTEAFF. The DNA of the CDR3 is TGCGCCAGCAGCCCGGACATGATGAACACTGAAGCTTTCTTT.

This clone was counted a single time. The J gene is TRBJ2-1, the V gene TRBV7-9; 13 nucleotides align to TRBD2. CDR1 and CDR2 from the germline V gene are SEHNR and FQNEAQ (reference sequence). The CDR3 length is 17 residues. Germline trimming cut 5 bases from V and 2 bases from J; bases unmatched to any gene: 6. The CDR3 protein is CASSRTSGSVPYNEQFF. The CDR3 DNA follows: TGTGCCAGCAGCCGGACTAGCGGGAGTGTCCCCTACAATGAGCAGTTCTTC.

This rearrangement joins TRBV7-2 to TRBJ2-1; tentatively, D is TRBD2 (5 bases). This CDR3 has 15 amino acids. The germline V and J ends were trimmed by 6 bases and 4 bases, with 16 bases remaining between them. Germline CDR1 and CDR2: SGHTA and FQGNSA. This chain's CDR3 is CASSLSPGLYNEQFF. Here the CDR3 DNA reads TGTGCCAGCAGTCTTAGCCCCGGACTTTACAATGAGCAGTTCTTC.

The chain uses TRBV13 and TRBJ2-1; TRBD2 might be the D (5 bases). The CDR3 is made up of 13 amino acids. Germline V gene sequence: CDR1 PRHDT, CDR2 FYEKMQ (reference sequence). V was cut by 3 bases and J by 3 bases, with 6 bases left in between. The CDR3 reads CASSFGSYNEQFF. CDR3 DNA: TGTGCCAGCAGCTTTGGGAGCTACAATGAGCAGTTCTTC.

The count of this clone is one. V is TRBV2 and J is TRBJ1-5; 9 bases fit TRBD1. J was trimmed by 4 bases and V by 4 bases; bases with no gene match: 5. Germline V gene data show CDR1 as SNHLY and CDR2 as FYNNEI. This CDR3 is 15 amino acids long. The CDR3 protein is CASSALGQGNQPQHF. In DNA form, the CDR3 reads TGTGCCAGCAGTGCACTGGGACAGGGAAATCAGCCCCAGCATTTT.

The gene calls are TRBV7-8 and TRBJ2-1; 10 bases are a match to TRBD2. J lost 1 base, V lost 4 bases, and 19 bases had no gene match. CDR3 length: 21 residues. The germline gives CDR1 SGHVS, CDR2 FQNEAQ. Here the CDR3 DNA reads TGTGCCAGCAGCTCCCCAAAATTGGCTAGCGGGAGTGCTTATTCCTACAATGAGCAGTTCTTC. Encoded protein: CASSSPKLASGSAYSYNEQFF. Full variable domain (rest looked up from reference TRBV7-8 and TRBJ2-1): GAGVSQSPRYKVAKRGQDVALRCDPISGHVSLFWYQQALGQGPEFLTYFQNEAQLDKSGLPSDRFFAERPEGSVSTLKIQRTQQEDSAVYLCASSSPKLASGSAYSYNEQFFGPGTRLTVL.

This clone has a single count. As DNA, the CDR3 is TGCAGCGTTGCCGGTGCCGGGCGGGGTAATGAGCAGTTCTTC. This codes for CSVAGAGRGNEQFF. The chain links TRBV29-1 to TRBJ2-1, with a possible D match to TRBD2 (6 bases). The length of the CDR3 is 14 residues. The germline V gene has CDR1 SQVTM and CDR2 ANQGSEA. Between the trimmed V and J ends, which lost 4 bases and 7 bases, there was a span of 17 bases.

The count of this clone is one. V is TRBV25-1 and J is TRBJ1-4, with D hard to call. Germline-derived CDR1 and CDR2 are MGHDK and SYGVNS. The CDR3 has 15 amino acids. V lost 1 base and J 3 bases, leaving 9 bases between the germline ends. This CDR3 reads CASSEWRASNEKLFF. CDR3 in DNA: TGTGCCAGCAGTGAATGGAGGGCATCTAATGAAAAACTGTTTTTT.

The chain carries TRBV2 and TRBJ2-5; D possibly corresponds to TRBD2 (6 bases). Germline V lookup: CDR1 SNHLY, CDR2 FYNNEI. CDR3 length: 16 residues. Between the trimmed V and J ends, which lost 7 bases and 1 base, there was a span of 19 bases. In DNA form, the CDR3 reads TGTGCCAGCAAACCCATAGATGGGGGGTTCCAAGAGACCCAGTACTTC. Translation: CASKPIDGGFQETQYF.

The genes are TRBV20-1 and TRBJ2-3; 14 bases map to TRBD2. The germline V gene encodes CDR1 DFQATT and CDR2 SNEGSKA (reference sequence). The CDR3 loop spans 17 amino acids. Germline trimming cut 5 bases from V and 5 bases from J; bases unmatched to any gene: 12. CDR3 sequence reads: CSARGLAGGGGQDTQYF. DNA of the CDR3: TGCAGTGCTCGTGGACTAGCGGGAGGAGGAGGGCAAGATACGCAGTATTTT.

The chain has TRBV15 and TRBJ1-1, with D perhaps TRBD1 (6 bases). Deletions cut 0 bases from V and 0 bases from J, with 14 bases between. CDR1 is LNHNV and CDR2 is YYDKDF in the germline V gene (reference sequence). This CDR3 is 17 amino acids long. CDR3 sequence reads: CATSRDRWRTVNTEAFF. CDR3 bases: TGTGCCACCAGCAGAGATCGGTGGCGGACAGTGAACACTGAAGCTTTCTTT. Supplemented by reference TRBV15 and TRBJ1-1, the full variable domain reads DAMVIQNPRYQVTQFGKPVTLSCSQTLNHNVMYWYQQKSSQAPKLLFHYYDKDFNNEADTPDNFQSRRPNTSFCFLDIRSPGLGDTAMYLCATSRDRWRTVNTEAFFGQGTRLTVV.

This clone was seen a single time. The chain combines TRBV30 with TRBJ1-4, with 10 bases identical to TRBD1. With 7 bases clipped from V and 7 bases from J, the junction kept 15 bases outside the gene matches. The germline V gene encodes CDR1 GTSNPN and CDR2 SVGIG (reference sequence). This CDR3 comprises 16 residues. The CDR3 sequence: CAFLPFRQGAFEKLFF. The CDR3 DNA is TGTGCCTTCCTCCCCTTTCGACAGGGGGCTTTTGAAAAACTGTTTTTT.

The J gene is TRBJ2-7, the V gene TRBV7-6; weak D call: TRBD1 (6 bases). V lost 1 base and J 0 bases, leaving 7 bases between the germline ends. This CDR3 contains 14 residues. Germline V gene sequence: CDR1 SGHVS, CDR2 FNYEAQ. The CDR3 loop is CASSLVDSSYEQYF. DNA of the CDR3: TGTGCCAGCAGCTTAGTGGACAGCTCCTACGAGCAGTACTTC.

The V and J genes are TRBV23-1 and TRBJ1-5; D unclear. TRBV23-1 is filed as an ORF, its function uncertain. The CDR3 is 19 residues long. V was pared by 5 bases and J by 2 bases, with 25 bases between. CDR3 residues: CASSDRNPARRTCNQPQHF. The CDR3 DNA is TGCGCCAGCAGTGACCGAAACCCGGCCAGGCGTACATGCAATCAGCCCCAGCATTTT.

V and J are TRBV6-6 and TRBJ2-6; D is unclear. Looked up from germline, CDR1 is MNHNY and CDR2 is SVGAGI (reference sequence). V was cut by 5 bases and J by 3 bases, with 5 bases left in between. This CDR3 contains 13 residues. The chain's CDR3 is CASSPGGANVLTF. The CDR3 nucleotides are TGTGCCAGCAGTCCCGGTGGGGCCAACGTCCTGACTTTC.

This clone was picked up one time. The chain joins TRBV18 to TRBJ1-1; TRBD1 is a possible D gene (5 bases). The CDR3 covers 13 residues. The V gene lost 6 bases and the J gene lost 6 bases, with 14 bases spanning the gap. Germline lookup yields CDR1 KGHSH and CDR2 LQKENI. DNA for the CDR3: TGTGCCAGCTCCCCGGGGGTACGGCCTGAAGCTTTCTTT. Translation: CASSPGVRPEAFF.

The chain links TRBV4-1 to TRBJ2-1; D is ambiguous. The ends were cut back, 0 bases at V and 1 base at J, with 13 bases in the middle. This CDR3 region has 17 residues. CDR1 and CDR2 (germline): MGHRA, YSYEKL. This chain's CDR3 is CASSQEFRLPSYNEQFF. CDR3 nucleotides: TGCGCCAGCAGCCAAGAGTTCAGGCTCCCGTCCTACAATGAGCAGTTCTTC.

The chain has TRBV3-1 (or the pseudogene TRBV3-2) and TRBJ2-7; D unclear. Between the trimmed V and J ends, which lost 3 bases and 3 bases, there was a span of 9 bases. Germline lookup yields CDR1 LGHDT and CDR2 YNNKEL (reference sequence). The CDR3 totals 13 residues. In nucleotides, the CDR3 is TGTGCCAGCAGCCATCCTGACATCTACGAGCAGTACTTC. Translation: CASSHPDIYEQYF.

The gene calls are TRBV7-9 and TRBJ2-7, with TRBD2 as a possible D gene (5 bases). The CDR3 contains 12 residues. V lost 5 bases, J lost 5 bases, and 10 bases lay in between. Germline assignment: CDR1 SEHNR and CDR2 FQNEAQ (reference sequence). The CDR3 reads CASSPDSDEQYF. CDR3 sequence (DNA): TGTGCCAGCAGCCCCGATAGCGACGAGCAGTACTTC.

The rearrangement uses TRBV25-1 and TRBJ1-2, with D possibly TRBD1 on 5 matching bases. Germline lookup yields CDR1 MGHDK and CDR2 SYGVNS. V lost 6 bases and J 11 bases, leaving 16 bases between the germline ends. The CDR3 runs to 12 residues. CDR3 sequence (DNA): TGTGCCAGCAGCCGATGGGGGGTTGGGTACACCTTC. Translated, it gives CASSRWGVGYTF.